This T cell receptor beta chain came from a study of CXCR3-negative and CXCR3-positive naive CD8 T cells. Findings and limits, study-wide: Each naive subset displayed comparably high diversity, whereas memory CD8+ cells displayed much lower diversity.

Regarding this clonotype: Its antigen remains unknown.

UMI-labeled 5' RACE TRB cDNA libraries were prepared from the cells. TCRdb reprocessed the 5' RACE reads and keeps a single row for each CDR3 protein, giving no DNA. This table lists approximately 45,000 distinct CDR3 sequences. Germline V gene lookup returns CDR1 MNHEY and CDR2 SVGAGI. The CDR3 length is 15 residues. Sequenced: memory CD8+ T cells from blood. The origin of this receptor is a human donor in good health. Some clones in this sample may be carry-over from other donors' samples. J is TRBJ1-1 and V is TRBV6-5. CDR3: CASSYRYSSAPEAFF.